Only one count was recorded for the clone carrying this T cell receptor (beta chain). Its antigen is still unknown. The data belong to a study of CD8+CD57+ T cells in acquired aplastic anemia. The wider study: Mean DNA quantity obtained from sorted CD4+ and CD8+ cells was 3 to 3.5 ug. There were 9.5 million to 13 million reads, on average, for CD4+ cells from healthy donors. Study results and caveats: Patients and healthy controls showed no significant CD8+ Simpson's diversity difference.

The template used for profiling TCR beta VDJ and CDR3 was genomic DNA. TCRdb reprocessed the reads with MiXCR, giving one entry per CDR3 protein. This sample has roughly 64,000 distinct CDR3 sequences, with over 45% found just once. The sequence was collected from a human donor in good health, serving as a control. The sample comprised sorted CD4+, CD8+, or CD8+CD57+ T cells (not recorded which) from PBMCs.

CDR3 in amino acids: CASSLEVQGGYTF. CDR3 nucleotides: TGCGCCAGCAGCTTGGAGGTACAGGGAGGCTACACCTTC. The chain employs TRBV5-1 and TRBJ1-2; tentatively, D is TRBD1 (6 bases). The CDR3 totals 13 residues. The germline V gene encodes CDR1 SGHRS and CDR2 YFSETQ. Trimming cost V 0 bases and J 8 bases, with 11 bases left between them.